What follows are 21 T cell receptor beta chains derived from one specimen sequenced in a study of blood T cell repertoires in COVID-19. Generated by immunoSEQ multiplex PCR, the TCRdb table keeps only in-frame clones and is missing some. The table records approximately 400,000 clones, about 91% of them present only once. Sequenced sample: peripheral blood. The receptors were sampled from a woman between 45 and 65 years old with COVID-19, enrolled during active disease.

The chain couples TRBV29-1 to TRBJ2-5; perhaps TRBD2 as D (5 bases). V was cut by 7 bases and J by 2 bases, with 11 bases left in between. This CDR3 is built from 12 residues. Germline V lookup: CDR1 SQVTM, CDR2 ANQGSEA. CDR3 protein: CSAWTGQETQYF. The CDR3 DNA reads as TGCAGCGCCTGGACGGGACAAGAGACCCAGTACTTC.

The chain is built from TRBV24-1 and TRBJ1-5, with a weak D call TRBD1 (6 bases). The V end was cut by 4 bases, the J end by 4 bases, with 7 bases between. The CDR3 sequence is 13 residues long. Germline CDR1 and CDR2: KGHDR and SFDVKD. The CDR3 reads CATSERGNQPQHF. CDR3 nucleotide sequence: TGTGCCACCAGTGAAAGGGGGAATCAGCCCCAGCATTTT.

The table lists this clone with a few counts. The sample has other DNA sequences that encode this CDR3 too. The J gene is TRBJ1-1, the V gene TRBV5-1, with 9 bases aligning to TRBD1. The V segment lost 4 bases and the J segment 5 bases; nucleotides outside the gene matches: 3. Germline V gene lookup returns CDR1 SGHRS and CDR2 YFSETQ. This CDR3 is 13 amino acids long. CDR3 DNA sequence: TGCGCCAGCAGCCGGGACAGGGATACTGAAGCTTTCTTT. Translating it yields CASSRDRDTEAFF.

The rearrangement uses TRBV28 and TRBJ1-5; 9 positions match TRBD1. The CDR3 sequence is 14 residues long. J was trimmed by 7 bases and V by 2 bases; bases with no gene match: 3. Germline V CDR1 and CDR2: MDHEN, SYDVKM. The CDR3, as DNA: TGTGCCAGCAGTTTAAGGGACAGGGACCAGCCCCAGCATTTT. Translation: CASSLRDRDQPQHF.

The chain couples TRBV30 to TRBJ2-3, with 7 bases fitting TRBD2. Germline V gene lookup returns CDR1 GTSNPN and CDR2 SVGIG (reference sequence). V was pared by 0 bases and J by 2 bases, with 8 bases of the junction left unmatched. The CDR3 consists of 16 residues. CDR3 DNA sequence: TGTGCCTGGAGTGTAGCGGCTAGCGGATTCACAGATACGCAGTATTTT. Protein product: CAWSVAASGFTDTQYF.

J is TRBJ2-5 and V is TRBV28; possible D gene TRBD2, 6 bases. The CDR3 has 15 amino acids. CDR1 is MDHEN and CDR2 is SYDVKM in the germline V gene. The V end lost 3 bases, the J end lost 4 bases, and 15 bases lay between the germline ends. CDR3 amino acids: CASSFGGRGIETQYF. The CDR3 region has the DNA TGTGCCAGCAGTTTTGGCGGCCGGGGGATAGAGACCCAGTACTTC.

The CDR3 spells CASSQGGGVGTGELFF. The CDR3 DNA reads TGTGCCAGCAGCCAAGGCGGAGGGGTGGGCACCGGGGAGCTGTTTTTT. The chain is built from TRBV3-1 (or the pseudogene TRBV3-2) and TRBJ2-2; the D gene is possibly TRBD2 (6 bases). From germline, CDR1 is LGHDT and CDR2 YNNKEL (reference sequence). Trimming removed 1 base at V and 4 bases at J, with 13 bases between. The length of the CDR3 is 16 residues.

The chain uses TRBV7-8 and TRBJ2-5, with 7 bases matching TRBD2. Germline V gives CDR1 SGHVS, CDR2 FQNEAQ. The CDR3 sequence is 14 residues long. With 0 bases clipped from V and 2 bases from J, the junction kept 0 bases outside the gene matches. CDR3 bases: TGTGCCAGCAGCTTAGCGGGGGGGCAAGAGACCCAGTACTTC. Translated: CASSLAGGQETQYF.

The chain has TRBV5-4 and TRBJ2-1, with TRBD1 matching 10 bases. The germline gives CDR1 SGHNT, CDR2 YYREEE (reference sequence). With 5 bases clipped from V and 3 bases from J, the junction kept 5 bases outside the gene matches. The CDR3 totals 15 residues. DNA of the CDR3: TGTGCCAGCAGTTTCGGGACAGGGGTCTACAATGAGCAGTTCTTC. It specifies CASSFGTGVYNEQFF.

This clone was detected once. The chain recombines TRBV19 with TRBJ1-2; 7 bases line up with TRBD1. V lost 7 bases to trimming and J lost 6 bases; unmatched junction nucleotides: 14. CDR1 is LNHDA and CDR2 is SQIVND in the germline V gene (reference sequence). CDR3 size: 15 residues. The CDR3 loop is CASISQTGRKDGYTF. The CDR3 nucleotides are TGTGCCAGTATTTCCCAGACAGGGAGGAAGGATGGCTACACCTTC.

This clone was seen many times. The chain employs TRBV3-1 (or the pseudogene TRBV3-2) and TRBJ1-1; D possibly corresponds to TRBD1 (6 bases). CDR1 is LGHDT, CDR2 YNNKEL, per germline (reference sequence). There are 12 residues in the CDR3. V was trimmed by 10 bases and J by 8 bases, leaving 17 bases between them. DNA for the CDR3: TGTGCCACCATAGCTACAACAGGGGAAGCTTTCTTT. Protein sequence: CATIATTGEAFF.

V gene TRBV7-9 combines with J gene TRBJ2-7, with 8 bases aligning to TRBD1. V dropped 5 bases and J dropped 4; count of bases not matched to a gene: 4. The CDR3 spans 13 residues. Germline loops: CDR1 SEHNR, CDR2 FQNEAQ (reference sequence). CDR3 region: CASSVTGEYEQYF. The CDR3 DNA reads as TGTGCCAGCAGCGTGACAGGGGAATACGAGCAGTACTTC.

The chain combines TRBV19 with TRBJ2-1, with D possibly being TRBD1 (6 bases). In germline, CDR1 is LNHDA, CDR2 SQIVND (reference sequence). CDR3 size: 12 residues. Trimming took 9 bases from V and 8 from J, leaving 14 bases between them. This chain's CDR3 is CASSHRVHEQFF. The CDR3 DNA reads as TGTGCCAGCAGCCACAGGGTCCATGAGCAGTTCTTC.

The chain couples TRBV3-1 (or the pseudogene TRBV3-2) to TRBJ1-2; 8 bases match TRBD1. Germline V gene lookup returns CDR1 LGHDT and CDR2 YNNKEL (reference sequence). V trimming: 1 base; J trimming: 5 bases; junction bases outside the gene matches: 9. This CDR3 has 16 amino acids. CDR3 sequence reads: CASSQGYGTGRYGYTF. CDR3 coding DNA: TGTGCCAGCAGCCAAGGGTACGGGACAGGTCGTTATGGCTACACCTTC.

The genes are TRBV19 and TRBJ1-6; tentative D call: TRBD1 (5 bases). The CDR3 has 13 amino acids. Deletions cut 8 bases from V and 8 bases from J, with 13 bases between. Germline CDR1 LNHDA, CDR2 SQIVND (reference sequence). CDR3 nucleotides: TGTGCCAGTGGGAGGGGACGCGATTCACCCCTCCACTTT. Protein sequence: CASGRGRDSPLHF.

The V gene is TRBV5-6, the J gene TRBJ2-6; a possible D gene is TRBD1 (5 bases). Trimming took off 0 bases at V and 1 base at J, with 8 bases between the two ends. The CDR3 contains 16 residues. Germline V gives CDR1 SGHDT, CDR2 YYEEEE. The CDR3 DNA reads TGTGCCAGCAGCTTGGAAGGGGTGTCTGGGGCCAACGTCCTGACTTTC. Its protein is CASSLEGVSGANVLTF.

This chain joins TRBV6-1 and TRBJ2-3; 7 nucleotides line up with TRBD2. The junction had 19 bases not matched to a gene; V was cut back by 2 bases and J by 5 bases. This CDR3 spans 19 amino acids. Germline CDR1 reads MNHNS; CDR2 reads SASEGT. The CDR3 is CASSEFPMGAGEPVDTQYF. For the CDR3, the DNA is TGTGCCAGCAGTGAATTCCCTATGGGTGCGGGGGAACCGGTAGATACGCAGTATTTT.

The chain employs TRBV12-5 and TRBJ2-2; possible D gene TRBD1, 5 bases. Germline CDR1 is LGHNT and CDR2 is FRNRAP. CDR3 size: 15 residues. V lost 7 bases, J lost 0 bases, and 12 bases lay in between. Here the CDR3 reads CASVPGPTNTGELFF. CDR3 coding DNA: TGTGCTAGTGTCCCAGGGCCCACGAACACCGGGGAGCTGTTTTTT.

This chain joins TRBV5-4 and TRBJ2-5; D not resolved. Looked up from germline, CDR1 is SGHNT and CDR2 is YYREEE (reference sequence). This CDR3 is built from 13 residues. V lost 0 bases, J lost 1 base, and 4 bases lay in between. The CDR3 region is CASSLASQETQYF. DNA for the CDR3: TGTGCCAGCAGCTTGGCCAGCCAAGAGACCCAGTACTTC.

The chain joins TRBV2 to TRBJ1-4, with TRBD1 matching 8 bases. With V trimmed by 6 bases and J by 7 bases, 10 bases remained unmatched. Germline loops: CDR1 SNHLY, CDR2 FYNNEI. There are 15 residues in the CDR3. The CDR3 spells CASSLSTGGGEKLFF. CDR3 nucleotides: TGTGCCAGCAGCTTATCTACAGGGGGTGGTGAAAAACTGTTTTTT. Supplemented by reference TRBV2 and TRBJ1-4, the full variable domain reads EPEVTQTPSHQVTQMGQEVILRCVPISNHLYFYWYRQILGQKVEFLVSFYNNEISEKSEIFDDQFSVERPDGSNFTLKIRSTKLEDSAMYFCASSLSTGGGEKLFFGSGTQLSVL.

This clone was recorded a few times. CDR3 nucleotides: TGCGCCAGCAGCCAAGATTTAACAGGGACCTACGAGCAGTACTTC. It specifies CASSQDLTGTYEQYF. This chain connects TRBV4-1 to TRBJ2-7; tentatively, D is TRBD1 (6 bases). Germline V gene data show CDR1 as MGHRA and CDR2 as YSYEKL. The CDR3 has 15 amino acids. V lost 0 bases and J 2 bases, leaving 11 bases between the germline ends.